A single sample gave rise to the 14 T cell receptor beta chains below, sequenced in a study of a mutant IDH1 vaccine in newly diagnosed glioma. Libraries were prepared by immunoSEQ multiplex PCR; TCRdb keeps only in-frame clonotypes and omits some of them. This sample has 60,000 to 75,000 clones, with around 80% found just once. Time point defined: baseline, week 1 (first vaccination visit). Regarding treatment: pre-vaccination baseline after standard-of-care therapy. Sequencing was performed on peripheral blood mononuclear cells (PBMCs), taken from a glioma patient treated with radiotherapy, temozolomide or both. The receptor source for this set is a woman between 18 and 29 years old with glioma. Some clones in this sample may be carry-over from other donors' samples.

The chain has TRBV10-3 and TRBJ1-2; TRBD1 might be the D (5 bases). CDR1 is ENHRY and CDR2 is SYGVKD in the germline V gene. The V and J ends lost 3 bases and 0 bases respectively, with 17 bases between them. The CDR3 is 17 residues long. The CDR3 region has the DNA TGTGCCATCAGTGAAACACAGGAGGCGGACCCTAACTATGGCTACACCTTC. Protein: CAISETQEADPNYGYTF.

This rearrangement joins TRBV9 to TRBJ1-2, with 7 bases fitting TRBD1. The CDR3 is made up of 15 amino acids. Germline V lookup: CDR1 SGDLS, CDR2 YYNGEE. V shed 4 bases and J 8 bases; nucleotides not matched to a gene: 14. The CDR3 loop is CASSLTRQGSDGYTF. The CDR3 bases are TGTGCCAGCAGCCTGACGCGACAGGGCTCGGACGGCTACACCTTC.

The chain has TRBV5-1 and TRBJ2-7; no clear D gene. CDR3 length: 14 amino acids. Trimming removed 0 bases from V and 3 bases from J, with 10 bases in between. The germline V gene encodes CDR1 SGHRS and CDR2 YFSETQ. CDR3 bases: TGCGCCAGCAGCTTGGAAATTGCGGTCTACGAGCAGTACTTC. Amino acids: CASSLEIAVYEQYF.

The V call is TRBV7-2, the J call TRBJ2-1; possibly TRBD1 for D (6 bases). Germline loops: CDR1 SGHTA, CDR2 FQGNSA. V lost 5 bases and J 0 bases, leaving 17 bases between the germline ends. The CDR3 has 17 amino acids. The CDR3 region is CASSERRGGVSYNEQFF. The CDR3 DNA reads as TGTGCCAGCAGCGAACGCCGAGGGGGAGTCTCCTACAATGAGCAGTTCTTC.

The CDR3: CASSMGLQPSKNIQYF. The CDR3 DNA reads as TGTGCCAGTAGTATGGGCCTACAGCCTTCGAAAAACATTCAGTACTTC. V and J are TRBV19 and TRBJ2-4; no reliable D call. Trimming removed 3 bases at V and 4 bases at J, with 16 bases between. Germline V CDR1 and CDR2: LNHDA, SQIVND (reference sequence). CDR3 length: 16 residues.

Only a few counts were recorded for this clone. The chain couples TRBV29-1 to TRBJ1-2, with 9 bases matching TRBD1. In germline, CDR1 is SQVTM, CDR2 ANQGSEA. The CDR3 is 15 amino acids. Trimming cost V 3 bases and J 3 bases; bases outside gene matches: 8. The DNA of the CDR3 is TGCAGCGTTGATGAAATAGACAGGGGGGACTATGGCTACACCTTC. Translation: CSVDEIDRGDYGYTF.

The chain links TRBV7-9 to TRBJ1-2, with 7 nucleotides matching TRBD1. The CDR3 is made up of 16 amino acids. The V gene's germline CDR1 is SEHNR and CDR2 FQNEAQ (reference sequence). The trim removed 8 bases at V and 0 bases at J, leaving 12 bases unmatched. CDR3 protein: CASEGVIGTANYGYTF. CDR3 sequence (DNA): TGTGCCAGCGAAGGGGTGATCGGGACAGCTAACTATGGCTACACCTTC.

This clone was counted a few times. CDR3 sequence (DNA): TGTGCCTGGAGTGTACGGGGGAACACTGAAGCTTTCTTT. Translated: CAWSVRGNTEAFF. V gene TRBV30 combines with J gene TRBJ1-1, with D unclear. V lost 0 bases and J 1 base, leaving 6 bases between the germline ends. CDR3 length: 13 amino acids. Germline V lookup: CDR1 GTSNPN, CDR2 SVGIG (reference sequence).

This clone appeared a few times. V and J are TRBV29-1 and TRBJ2-2; 7 nucleotides agree with TRBD1. Germline V gene data show CDR1 as SQVTM and CDR2 as ANQGSEA. CDR3 size: 14 residues. The V segment lost 4 bases and the J segment 5 bases; nucleotides outside the gene matches: 7. DNA for the CDR3: TGCAGCGTTGGGGGCAACAGGGGAACCGGGGAGCTGTTTTTT. It codes for CSVGGNRGTGELFF.

The V call is TRBV7-6, the J call TRBJ2-7; TRBD2 matches 12 bases. The V gene end was trimmed by 6 bases and the J gene end by 3 bases; junction bases not matched to a gene: 9. Germline CDR1 is SGHVS and CDR2 is FNYEAQ. This CDR3 contains 16 residues. The CDR3 nucleotides are TGTGCCAGCAGTCCTAGACTAGCGGGGGTTTTCTACGAGCAGTACTTC. It yields the protein CASSPRLAGVFYEQYF.

The chain recombines TRBV2 with TRBJ1-4; D might be TRBD1 (6 bases). V lost 7 bases and J lost 3, with 15 bases in between. The CDR3 has 15 amino acids. Germline V gives CDR1 SNHLY, CDR2 FYNNEI. The CDR3 bases are TGTGCCAGCACCCCATCGGGGGGGCCTAATGAAAAACTGTTTTTT. Its translation: CASTPSGGPNEKLFF.

This clone was seen once. The chain has TRBV30 and TRBJ2-3; 12 bases line up with TRBD2. Trimming cost V 0 bases and J 4 bases; bases outside gene matches: 11. This CDR3 has 18 amino acids. Per the germline V gene, CDR1 is GTSNPN and CDR2 is SVGIG (reference sequence). The CDR3 loop is CAWSVLAGGFARADTQYF. The CDR3 region has the DNA TGTGCCTGGAGTGTACTAGCGGGAGGCTTCGCAAGGGCAGATACGCAGTATTTT.

Details on this clone: Given the absence of the conserved phenylalanine or tryptophan at the CDR3 end, a read error is likely. The DNA is omitted, as the CDR3 cannot be located on it reliably, and the CDR3 follows TCRdb's listing. This chain joins TRBV6-1 and TRBJ1-1. The germline V gene has CDR1 MNHNS and CDR2 SASEGT. With termini counted, the CDR3 has 9 amino acids. CDR3 residues: CASSERFIP.

A few counts support this clone. The rearrangement links TRBV5-6 to TRBJ1-1; unclear D gene. The CDR3 spans 14 residues. With 0 bases removed from V and 5 bases from J, the gap between germline ends came to 11 bases. Per the germline V gene, CDR1 is SGHDT and CDR2 is YYEEEE. The CDR3 reads CASSLVGWGTEAFF. The CDR3 coding sequence is TGTGCCAGCAGCTTGGTGGGCTGGGGTACTGAAGCTTTCTTT.